The 29 T cell receptor beta chains listed next were all sequenced from one sample in a study of blood T cell repertoires in COVID-19. The protocol was immunoSEQ multiplex PCR, while the TCRdb copy is restricted to in-frame clones and leaves out a portion. The sample yields fewer than 300,000 clones, 85% to 90% seen once. Material: peripheral blood. The source is a human donor in a cohort sampled during active COVID-19.

The V gene is TRBV10-3, the J gene TRBJ1-1, with TRBD1 matching over 9 bases. This CDR3 contains 14 residues. Germline V gives CDR1 ENHRY, CDR2 SYGVKD. Trimming removed 0 bases from V and 11 bases from J; junction bases left unmatched: 7. DNA of the CDR3: TGTGCCATCAGTGAGTCGCGGACAGGGGTTTGGGCTTTCTTT. It specifies CAISESRTGVWAFF.

The chain employs TRBV27 and TRBJ1-2; TRBD1 is a possible D gene (5 bases). The length of the CDR3 is 15 residues. Looked up from germline, CDR1 is MNHEY and CDR2 is SMNVEV (reference sequence). The germline V and J ends were trimmed by 6 bases and 0 bases, with 14 bases remaining between them. CDR3 residues: CASRLRARSNYGYTF. The CDR3 bases are TGTGCCAGCAGGCTCAGGGCTCGTTCTAACTATGGCTACACCTTC.

The J gene is TRBJ2-1, the V gene TRBV2; D uncertain. The CDR3 is 14 residues long. V was trimmed by 7 bases and J by 0 bases, leaving 10 bases between them. Germline V gene data show CDR1 as SNHLY and CDR2 as FYNNEI. CDR3 in amino acids: CASIAESSYNEQFF. CDR3 bases: TGTGCCAGCATCGCCGAGAGCTCCTACAATGAGCAGTTCTTC.

This chain links TRBV2 with TRBJ1-2, with a weak D call TRBD1 (6 bases). The germline V and J ends were trimmed by 2 bases and 5 bases, with 15 bases remaining between them. Germline CDR1 SNHLY, CDR2 FYNNEI. This CDR3 has 15 residues. Here the CDR3 reads CASSESRTAAYGYTF. Written as DNA, the CDR3 is TGTGCCAGCAGTGAATCCAGGACAGCTGCTTATGGCTACACCTTC.

This chain links TRBV28 with TRBJ2-7; a weak D match, TRBD1 (6 bases). The V end lost 3 bases, the J end lost 2 bases, and 20 bases lay between the germline ends. The CDR3 has 17 amino acids. Germline CDR1 MDHEN, CDR2 SYDVKM. The CDR3 coding sequence is TGTGCCAGCAGTTTGAGGGGGTCACGGCTTAGGGCCTACGAGCAGTACTTC. Translating gives CASSLRGSRLRAYEQYF.

V is TRBV6-5 and J is TRBJ2-2; weak D call: TRBD1 (6 bases). Trimming removed 4 bases from V and 4 bases from J, with 16 bases in between. The germline CDR1 and CDR2 sequences are MNHEY and SVGAGI. The length of the CDR3 is 16 residues. CDR3 loop: CASSFSTGTGTGELFF. DNA for the CDR3: TGTGCCAGCAGTTTTTCAACAGGGACCGGCACCGGGGAGCTGTTTTTT.

This clone was found a few times. V usage is TRBV7-2 and J usage is TRBJ2-3; 11 nucleotides line up with TRBD2. Germline V gene lookup returns CDR1 SGHTA and CDR2 FQGNSA. The length of the CDR3 is 16 residues. Trimming cost V 5 bases and J 2 bases; bases outside gene matches: 6. The CDR3 spells CASSARLAGSTDTQYF. CDR3 DNA: TGTGCCAGCAGCGCCAGACTAGCGGGGTCCACAGATACGCAGTATTTT.

The chain is built from TRBV6-5 and TRBJ2-5; possibly TRBD1 for D (5 bases). The germline V gene encodes CDR1 MNHEY and CDR2 SVGAGI. This CDR3 contains 13 residues. Trimming took off 8 bases at V and 4 bases at J, with 14 bases between the two ends. DNA of the CDR3: TGTGCCAGCGGGGTTCAGGGCAGAGAGACCCAGTACTTC. Its protein is CASGVQGRETQYF.

The chain links TRBV28 to TRBJ1-2; 7 bases align to TRBD1. V gave up 4 bases and J gave up 7 bases; unmatched junction bases: 15. The CDR3 spans 16 residues. In germline, CDR1 is MDHEN, CDR2 SYDVKM. DNA for the CDR3: TGTGCCAGCAGTTCAAGTGGTGAGGGGGCGTTGGGTGGCTACACCTTC. This codes for CASSSSGEGALGGYTF.

The chain joins TRBV6-1 to TRBJ1-4; 7 nucleotides line up with TRBD1. Germline assignment: CDR1 MNHNS and CDR2 SASEGT. The CDR3 extends over 15 amino acids. Trimming at V came to 3 bases and at J to 5 bases, leaving 6 bases not matched to a gene. CDR3 nucleotides: TGTGCCAGCAGTGAGGGGACAGTAACGAATGAAAAACTGTTTTTT. Its translation is CASSEGTVTNEKLFF.

CDR3 in amino acids: CASSPDGGRTDTQYF. The CDR3 DNA reads TGTGCCAGCAGCCCGGACGGGGGACGCACAGATACGCAGTATTTT. J is TRBJ2-3 and V is TRBV7-9; tentatively, D is TRBD2 (6 bases). The CDR3 length is 15 residues. Trimming removed 5 bases at V and 1 base at J, with 13 bases between. Germline V CDR1 and CDR2: SEHNR, FQNEAQ (reference sequence).

V and J are TRBV28 and TRBJ2-3; 8 bases are a match to TRBD1. Trimming took 6 bases from V and 4 from J; bases not matched to a gene: 12. This CDR3 comprises 16 residues. Germline V CDR1 and CDR2: MDHEN, SYDVKM. CDR3 in amino acids: CASRNGRQGFPDTQYF. The CDR3 coding sequence is TGTGCCAGCAGAAACGGGAGACAGGGGTTCCCAGATACGCAGTATTTT.

The chain uses TRBV5-4 and TRBJ2-7; TRBD2 might be the D (6 bases). This CDR3 region has 15 residues. The V end lost 4 bases, the J end lost 5 bases, and 19 bases lay between the germline ends. In germline, CDR1 is SGHNT, CDR2 YYREEE (reference sequence). This CDR3 is CASSQIARGGNEQYF. CDR3 DNA sequence: TGTGCCAGCAGCCAAATAGCGAGGGGCGGGAACGAGCAGTACTTC.

V usage is TRBV30 and J usage is TRBJ2-1, with D possibly matching TRBD2 (7 bases). This CDR3 contains 14 residues. Germline CDR1 and CDR2: GTSNPN and SVGIG (reference sequence). V dropped 4 bases and J dropped 10 bases, with 20 bases sitting between them. CDR3 in amino acids: CAWNLGGREWEQFF. In nucleotides, the CDR3 is TGTGCCTGGAACCTGGGGGGGCGGGAGTGGGAGCAGTTCTTC.

The chain recombines TRBV4-1 with TRBJ1-2; TRBD1 is a possible D gene (6 bases). The V and J ends lost 4 bases and 3 bases respectively, with 15 bases between them. The CDR3 extends over 15 amino acids. Germline-derived CDR1 and CDR2 are MGHRA and YSYEKL. The CDR3 sequence: CASSPIYRVDYGYTF. The CDR3 region has the DNA TGCGCCAGCAGCCCTATCTACAGGGTGGACTATGGCTACACCTTC.

This clone was seen only a few times. The genes are TRBV6-5 and TRBJ2-7; TRBD2 matches at 11 bases. This CDR3 contains 13 residues. Losses at the gene ends were 8 bases for V and 3 bases for J; bases not matched to a gene: 3. The germline V gene has CDR1 MNHEY and CDR2 SVGAGI. CDR3 DNA: TGTGCCAGCGTGCTAGCGGGAGGCTACGAGCAGTACTTC. Translating it yields CASVLAGGYEQYF.

V usage is TRBV2 and J usage is TRBJ1-5, with a tentative D call TRBD1 (5 bases). The germline gives CDR1 SNHLY, CDR2 FYNNEI. CDR3 length: 14 amino acids. V was pared by 4 bases and J by 4 bases, with 11 bases between. The chain's CDR3 is CASSVGAGNQPQHF. The CDR3, as DNA: TGTGCCAGCAGTGTCGGCGCAGGGAATCAGCCCCAGCATTTT. The full variable domain, with the rest looked up from reference TRBV2 and TRBJ1-5, is EPEVTQTPSHQVTQMGQEVILRCVPISNHLYFYWYRQILGQKVEFLVSFYNNEISEKSEIFDDQFSVERPDGSNFTLKIRSTKLEDSAMYFCASSVGAGNQPQHFGDGTRLSIL.

This clone was observed once. V and J are TRBV6-5 and TRBJ1-6, with 8 nucleotides matching TRBD1. Germline-derived CDR1 and CDR2 are MNHEY and SVGAGI. The CDR3 loop spans 14 amino acids. J gave up 6 bases and V 6 bases, and 4 bases lay outside the gene matches. This chain's CDR3 is CASRGTGANSPLHF. The DNA for the CDR3 is TGTGCCAGCAGAGGGACAGGCGCTAATTCACCCCTCCACTTT.

This clone has a single count. J is TRBJ2-3 and V is TRBV5-8, with D uncertain. There are 13 residues in the CDR3. The V end lost 4 bases, the J end lost 2 bases, and 8 bases lay between the germline ends. Germline loops: CDR1 SGHTS, CDR2 YDEGEE. The CDR3 spells CASSGGATDTQYF. The CDR3 coding sequence is TGTGCCAGCAGCGGCGGAGCCACAGATACGCAGTATTTT.

The chain is built from TRBV13 and TRBJ2-1; 11 bases line up with TRBD2. Per the germline V gene, CDR1 is PRHDT and CDR2 is FYEKMQ (reference sequence). With V trimmed by 4 bases and J by 3 bases, 2 bases remained unmatched. The CDR3 length is 15 residues. The DNA for the CDR3 is TGTGCCAGCAGCTCGGGACTAGCGGACTACAATGAGCAGTTCTTC. Amino acid sequence: CASSSGLADYNEQFF.

The rearrangement uses TRBV5-1 and TRBJ2-5; TRBD1 might be the D (6 bases). V lost 2 bases and J 5 bases, leaving 25 bases between the germline ends. The CDR3 is 18 residues long. CDR1 and CDR2 (germline): SGHRS, YFSETQ. The CDR3 sequence: CASSLPPGVSRRGETQYF. The CDR3 nucleotides read TGCGCCAGCAGCTTACCACCAGGGGTTAGCCGAAGAGGGGAGACCCAGTACTTC.

The J gene is TRBJ1-1, the V gene TRBV5-5; D may be TRBD1 (5 bases). Germline CDR1 and CDR2: SGHKS and YYEKEE (reference sequence). With 0 bases removed from V and 4 bases from J, the gap between germline ends came to 13 bases. The length of the CDR3 is 15 residues. The CDR3 protein is CASSLEQAWITEAFF. DNA for the CDR3: TGTGCCAGCAGCTTGGAACAGGCTTGGATCACTGAAGCTTTCTTT.

In regard to this clone: This sample includes further DNA sequences coding for the same CDR3. The V and J genes are TRBV18 and TRBJ1-1; D is undetermined. Per the germline V gene, CDR1 is KGHSH and CDR2 is LQKENI. CDR3 length: 13 residues. V shed 3 bases and J shed 0 bases, with 5 bases lying between them. CDR3 in amino acids: CASSPLLNTEAFF. The CDR3 bases are TGTGCCAGCTCACCCCTTCTGAACACTGAAGCTTTCTTT. The full variable domain, completed using reference TRBV18 and TRBJ1-1, is NAGVMQNPRHLVRRRGQEARLRCSPMKGHSHVYWYRQLPEEGLKFMVYLQKENIIDESGMPKERFSAEFPKEGPSILRIQQVVRGDSAAYFCASSPLLNTEAFFGQGTRLTVV.

This chain links TRBV4-3 with TRBJ1-3; 8 bases match TRBD1. This CDR3 is 16 amino acids long. V trimming: 2 bases; J trimming: 7 bases; junction bases outside the gene matches: 10. CDR1 is LGHNA, CDR2 YSLEER, per germline. The CDR3: CASSQPTGAAPNTIYF. CDR3 coding DNA: TGCGCCAGCAGCCAACCGACAGGGGCCGCACCGAACACCATATATTTT.

This sequence joins TRBV6-5 and TRBJ2-3, with 13 bases fitting TRBD2. This CDR3 contains 15 residues. Germline trimming cut 5 bases from V and 10 bases from J; bases unmatched to any gene: 9. Per germline, CDR1 MNHEY and CDR2 SVGAGI. CDR3 protein: CASSRTSGSTVAQYF. DNA for the CDR3: TGTGCCAGCAGTCGGACTAGCGGGAGCACCGTTGCGCAGTATTTT.

The CDR3 here is CASSLDRLATNEKLFF. The CDR3, as DNA: TGCGCCAGCAGTCTCGACAGGCTCGCGACTAATGAAAAACTGTTTTTT. V is TRBV4-3 and J is TRBJ1-4, with D perhaps matching TRBD1 (6 bases). This CDR3 has 16 residues. Trimming stripped 6 bases from V and 2 bases from J, with 16 bases between. Germline CDR1 is LGHNA and CDR2 is YSLEER.

This clone turned up a few times. The V gene is TRBV15, the J gene TRBJ2-2, with 11 bases lining up with TRBD2. V shed 4 bases and J 13 bases; nucleotides not matched to a gene: 11. In germline, CDR1 is LNHNV, CDR2 YYDKDF (reference sequence). There are 15 residues in the CDR3. The DNA for the CDR3 is TGTGCCACCAGCATAACACTAGCGGGGGCTCTAGGGCTGTTTTTT. Translated, it gives CATSITLAGALGLFF.

The chain combines TRBV4-1 with TRBJ2-5; weak D call: TRBD2 (7 bases). The CDR3 totals 15 residues. Germline lookup yields CDR1 MGHRA and CDR2 YSYEKL. V was trimmed by 0 bases and J by 4 bases, leaving 12 bases between them. CDR3 nucleotides: TGCGCCAGCAGCCAAGATGGGGGGGGCGGAGAGACCCAGTACTTC. This translates into CASSQDGGGGETQYF.

The chain has TRBV29-1 and TRBJ2-1, with D possibly matching TRBD2 (5 bases). Deletions cut 1 base from V and 7 bases from J, with 11 bases between. The CDR3 is 13 amino acids. Looked up from germline, CDR1 is SQVTM and CDR2 is ANQGSEA. The CDR3 nucleotides read TGCAGCGTTGAAGGTTTCCGAGGGAATGAGCAGTTCTTC. Translated: CSVEGFRGNEQFF.